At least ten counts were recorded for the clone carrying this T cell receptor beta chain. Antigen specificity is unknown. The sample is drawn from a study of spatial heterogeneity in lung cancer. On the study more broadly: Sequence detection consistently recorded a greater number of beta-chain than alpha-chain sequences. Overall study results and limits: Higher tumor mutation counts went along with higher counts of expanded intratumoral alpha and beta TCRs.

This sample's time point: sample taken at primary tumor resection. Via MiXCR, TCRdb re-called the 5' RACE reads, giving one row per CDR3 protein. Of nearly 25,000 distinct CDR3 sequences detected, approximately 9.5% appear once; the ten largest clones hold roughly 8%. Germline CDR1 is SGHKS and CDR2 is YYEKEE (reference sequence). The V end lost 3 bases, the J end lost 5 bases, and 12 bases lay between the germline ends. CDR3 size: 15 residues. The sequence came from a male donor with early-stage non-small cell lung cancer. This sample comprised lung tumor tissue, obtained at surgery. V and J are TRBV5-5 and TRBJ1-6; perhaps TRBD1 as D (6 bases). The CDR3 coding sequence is TGTGCCAGCAGCTCCCTGCAGGGGAATAATTCACCCCTCCACTTT. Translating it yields CASSSLQGNNSPLHF.